This T cell receptor beta chain was identified during a study of shared clonotypes between healthy human individuals. Study-level points and caveats: In this cohort, only blood was sampled, and tissue repertoires likely differ. It was the few donors that limited the genetic and exposure-history diversity represented.

Per the authors' pipeline: Filtering was not the same, since immunoSEQ gave junction-only sequences without quality scores. Produced via immunoSEQ multiplex PCR; TCRdb's table is partial and in-frame only. The V and J calls and clone size come from that table; D and trimming were worked out from the DNA. This sample has 2 million to 3 million clones, with 90% to 95% found just once. Concerning this clone itself: Its antigen is unknown.

All donors qualified as healthy HIV-negative adults and had experienced no recent acute infections or vaccinations. The receptor was derived from a man aged 18 to 35 in good health. Some clones in this sample may be carry-over from other donors' samples. The specimen was naive CD4+ T cells from PBMCs. Subset of the sample: CD45RA+ positively selected.

The CDR3 region is CASSLVGWYEQYF. The CDR3 DNA follows: TGTGCCAGCAGTTTGGTCGGGTGGTACGAGCAGTACTTC. The V call is TRBV27, the J call TRBJ2-7, with no clear D. V shed 3 bases and J shed 4 bases, with 10 bases lying between them. The germline CDR1 and CDR2 sequences are MNHEY and SMNVEV (reference sequence). This CDR3 is 13 amino acids long.